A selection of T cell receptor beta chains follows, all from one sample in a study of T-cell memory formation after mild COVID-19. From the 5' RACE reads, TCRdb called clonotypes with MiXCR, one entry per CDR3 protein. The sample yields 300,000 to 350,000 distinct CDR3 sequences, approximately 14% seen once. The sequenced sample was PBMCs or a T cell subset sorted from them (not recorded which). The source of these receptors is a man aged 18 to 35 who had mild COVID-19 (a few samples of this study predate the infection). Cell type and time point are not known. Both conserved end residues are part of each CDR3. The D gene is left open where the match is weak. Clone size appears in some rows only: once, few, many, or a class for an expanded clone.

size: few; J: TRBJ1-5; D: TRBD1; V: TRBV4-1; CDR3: CASSHLGQGKNQPQHF; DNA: TGCGCCAGCAGCCACCTAGGACAGGGTAAAAATCAGCCCCAGCATTTT
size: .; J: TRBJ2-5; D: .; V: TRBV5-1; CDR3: CASSLASTVGTQYF; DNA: TGCGCCAGCAGCTTGGCCTCCACCGTGGGGACCCAGTACTTC
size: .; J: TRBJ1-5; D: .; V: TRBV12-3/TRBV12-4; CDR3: CASRRSSNNQPQHF; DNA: TGTGCCAGTCGCCGTAGCAGCAATAATCAGCCCCAGCATTTT
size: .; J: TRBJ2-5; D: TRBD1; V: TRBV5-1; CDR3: CASRLTGSKETQYF; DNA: TGCGCCAGCAGACTGACAGGGAGCAAGGAGACCCAGTACTTC
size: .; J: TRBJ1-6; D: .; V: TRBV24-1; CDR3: CATSDDGGSPLHF; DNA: TGTGCCACCAGTGATGACGGGGGATCACCCCTCCACTTT
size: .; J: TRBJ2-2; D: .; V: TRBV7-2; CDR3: CASSGRSSNTGELFF; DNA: TGTGCCAGCAGCGGTCGCAGTTCGAACACCGGGGAGCTGTTTTTT
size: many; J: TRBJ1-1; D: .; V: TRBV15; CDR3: CATSRWVVGTEAFF; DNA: TGTGCCACCAGCAGGTGGGTAGTGGGCACTGAAGCTTTCTTT
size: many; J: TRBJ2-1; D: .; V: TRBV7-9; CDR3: CASSTWGGASYNEQFF; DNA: TGTGCCAGCAGCACTTGGGGGGGGGCCTCCTACAATGAGCAGTTCTTC
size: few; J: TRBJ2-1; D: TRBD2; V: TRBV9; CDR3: CASSVGTSGGGEQFF; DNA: TGTGCCAGCAGCGTTGGGACTAGCGGGGGTGGTGAGCAGTTCTTC
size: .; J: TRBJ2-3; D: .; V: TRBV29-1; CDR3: CSVEGQDSTDTQYF; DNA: TGCAGCGTTGAGGGTCAGGACAGCACAGATACGCAGTATTTT
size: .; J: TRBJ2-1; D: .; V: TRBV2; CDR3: CATDPTGLSYNEQFF; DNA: TGTGCCACCGACCCCACAGGGCTCTCCTACAATGAGCAGTTCTTC
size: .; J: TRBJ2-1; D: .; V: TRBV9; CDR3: CASSVARGGANEQFF; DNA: TGTGCCAGCAGCGTAGCTAGGGGGGGGGCAAATGAGCAGTTCTTC
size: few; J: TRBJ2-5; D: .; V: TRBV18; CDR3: CASRPSGVKETQYF; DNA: TGTGCCAGCCGACCGTCGGGAGTTAAAGAGACCCAGTACTTC
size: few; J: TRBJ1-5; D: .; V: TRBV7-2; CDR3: CASSLRGLSNQPQHF; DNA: TGTGCCAGCAGCTTACGGGGGTTGAGCAATCAGCCCCAGCATTTT
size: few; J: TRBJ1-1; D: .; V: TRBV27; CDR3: CASRSSPGRENTEAFF; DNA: TGTGCCAGCAGAAGTTCACCGGGACGAGAGAACACTGAAGCTTTCTTT
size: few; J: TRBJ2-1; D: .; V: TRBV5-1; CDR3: CASSPPLGSYNEQFF; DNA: TGCGCCAGCAGCCCACCACTCGGATCCTACAATGAGCAGTTCTTC
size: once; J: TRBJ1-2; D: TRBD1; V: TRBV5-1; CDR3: CASSLAPGQGGPNYGYTF; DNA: TGCGCCAGCAGCTTGGCACCGGGACAGGGGGGACCTAACTATGGCTACACCTTC
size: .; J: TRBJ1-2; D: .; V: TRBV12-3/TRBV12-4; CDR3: CASSLKGFGYGYTF; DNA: TGTGCCAGCAGTTTAAAGGGGTTCGGCTATGGCTACACCTTC
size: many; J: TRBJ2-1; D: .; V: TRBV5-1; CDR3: CASSFDAMINNEQFF; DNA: TGCGCCAGCAGCTTTGATGCCATGATCAACAATGAGCAGTTCTTC
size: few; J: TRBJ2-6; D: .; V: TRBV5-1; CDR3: CASRRTASGANVLTF; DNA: TGCGCCAGCAGGAGGACCGCTTCTGGGGCCAACGTCCTGACTTTC
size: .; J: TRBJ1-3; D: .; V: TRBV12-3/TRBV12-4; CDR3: CASSSWDLGLHTIYF; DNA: TGTGCCAGCAGTTCATGGGACTTAGGTCTCCACACCATATATTTT
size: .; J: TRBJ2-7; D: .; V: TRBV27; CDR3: CASSLPPEQYF; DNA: TGTGCCAGCAGTCTCCCCCCCGAGCAGTACTTC
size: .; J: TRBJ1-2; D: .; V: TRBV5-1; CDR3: CASSSSHGYTF; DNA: TGCGCCAGCAGCTCCTCCCATGGCTACACCTTC
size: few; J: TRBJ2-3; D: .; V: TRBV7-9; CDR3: CASSFSVQPFKDTQYF; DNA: TGTGCCAGCAGCTTTTCTGTGCAGCCCTTCAAGGATACGCAGTATTTT
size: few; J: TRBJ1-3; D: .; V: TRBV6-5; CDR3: CASSGSSGNTIYF; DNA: TGTGCCAGCTCGGGCAGCTCTGGAAACACCATATATTTT
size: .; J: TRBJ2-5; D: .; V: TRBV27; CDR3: CASGSGDRKETQYF; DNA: TGTGCCAGCGGAAGCGGTGACAGGAAAGAGACCCAGTACTTC
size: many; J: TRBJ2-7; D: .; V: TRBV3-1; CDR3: CASSRDSGREQYF; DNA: TGTGCCAGCAGCCGGGACTCCGGTCGAGAGCAGTACTTC
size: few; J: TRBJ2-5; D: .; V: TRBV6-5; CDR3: CASSYSTGLETQYF; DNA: TGTGCCAGCAGTTACTCGACGGGGTTGGAGACCCAGTACTTC
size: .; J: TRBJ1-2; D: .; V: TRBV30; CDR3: CAWQVRSNYGYTF; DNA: TGTGCCTGGCAGGTCAGATCTAACTATGGCTACACCTTC
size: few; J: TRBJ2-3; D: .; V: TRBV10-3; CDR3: CAISEPPGLIDPTDTQYF; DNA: TGTGCCATCAGTGAGCCGCCGGGACTCATAGATCCCACAGATACGCAGTATTTT
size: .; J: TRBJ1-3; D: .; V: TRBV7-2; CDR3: CASSLNTRPSGNTIYF; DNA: TGTGCCAGCAGCTTAAATACAAGACCCTCTGGAAACACCATATATTTT
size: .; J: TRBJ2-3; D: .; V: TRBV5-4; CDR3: CASSLVQGTDTQYF; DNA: TGTGCCAGCAGCTTGGTACAGGGCACAGATACGCAGTATTTT
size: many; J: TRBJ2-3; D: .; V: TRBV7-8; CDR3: CASSLGGAGGTDTQYF; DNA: TGTGCCAGCAGCTTAGGAGGGGCAGGGGGGACAGATACGCAGTATTTT
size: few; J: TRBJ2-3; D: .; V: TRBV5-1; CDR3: CASSLAVRGSDTQYF; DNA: TGCGCCAGCAGCTTGGCGGTGAGGGGCTCAGATACGCAGTATTTT
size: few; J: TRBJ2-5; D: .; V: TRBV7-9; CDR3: CASSEGTGNVETQYF; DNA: TGTGCCAGCAGCGAAGGTACAGGGAATGTAGAGACCCAGTACTTC
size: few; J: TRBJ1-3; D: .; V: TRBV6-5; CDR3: CATRYSGGNTIYF; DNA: TGTGCCACCCGGTATAGTGGGGGAAACACCATATATTTT
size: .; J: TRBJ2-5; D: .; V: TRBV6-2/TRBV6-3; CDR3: CASSPWDGTGETQYF; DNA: TGTGCCAGCAGCCCCTGGGACGGAACGGGGGAGACCCAGTACTTC
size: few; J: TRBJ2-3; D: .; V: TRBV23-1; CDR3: CASSHPGLCTDTQYF; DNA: TGCGCCAGCAGTCACCCTGGACTGTGCACAGATACGCAGTATTTT
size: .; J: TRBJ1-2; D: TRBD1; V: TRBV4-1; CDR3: CASSSEGGGGYTF; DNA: TGCGCCAGCAGCTCTGAAGGGGGCGGGGGCTACACCTTC
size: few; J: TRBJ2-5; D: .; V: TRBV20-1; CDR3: CSPQISLGQETQYF; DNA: TGCAGTCCCCAGATCTCGTTAGGGCAAGAGACCCAGTACTTC
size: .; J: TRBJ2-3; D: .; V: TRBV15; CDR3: CATSRDRGSTDTQYF; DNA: TGTGCCACCAGCAGAGATCGGGGTTCCACAGATACGCAGTATTTT
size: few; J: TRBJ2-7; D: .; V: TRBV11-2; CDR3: CASSPPRELLQQYF; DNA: TGTGCCAGCAGCCCGCCTCGGGAACTTCTTCAGCAGTACTTC
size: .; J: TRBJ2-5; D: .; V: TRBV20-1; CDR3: CSARQYERARQETQYF; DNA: TGCAGTGCCAGACAGTACGAGCGGGCGAGACAAGAGACCCAGTACTTC
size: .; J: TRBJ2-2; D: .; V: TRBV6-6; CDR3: CASSYSAVPNTGELFF; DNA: TGTGCCAGCAGTTACTCGGCGGTACCGAACACCGGGGAGCTGTTTTTT
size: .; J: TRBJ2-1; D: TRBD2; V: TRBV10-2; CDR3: CASKLAGGPNEQFF; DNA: TGCGCCAGCAAACTAGCGGGGGGGCCCAATGAGCAGTTCTTC
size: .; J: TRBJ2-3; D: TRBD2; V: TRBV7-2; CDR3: CASSLLGGAGTDTQYF; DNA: TGTGCCAGCAGCTTACTCGGGGGGGCCGGCACAGATACGCAGTATTTT
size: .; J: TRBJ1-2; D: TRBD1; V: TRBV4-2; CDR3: CASSPLRQGDYGYTF; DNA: TGTGCCAGCAGCCCCCTCCGACAGGGGGACTATGGCTACACCTTC
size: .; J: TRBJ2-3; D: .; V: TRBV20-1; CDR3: CSALHGVSTDTQYF; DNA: TGCAGTGCTCTCCACGGGGTCAGCACAGATACGCAGTATTTT
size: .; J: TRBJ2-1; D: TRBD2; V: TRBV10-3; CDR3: CAIGSSGGVNEQFF; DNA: TGTGCCATCGGGTCTAGCGGGGGGGTGAATGAGCAGTTCTTC
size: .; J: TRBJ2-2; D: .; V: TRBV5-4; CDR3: CASSLGGRARNTGELFF; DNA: TGTGCCAGCAGCTTGGGCGGTCGGGCCCGGAACACCGGGGAGCTGTTTTTT
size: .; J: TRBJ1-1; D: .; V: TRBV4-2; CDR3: CASSQDSQGGLKTEAFF; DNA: TGTGCCAGCAGCCAAGACTCCCAAGGGGGGCTGAAGACTGAAGCTTTCTTT
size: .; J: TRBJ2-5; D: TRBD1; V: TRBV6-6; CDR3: CASGRDRETQYF; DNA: TGTGCCAGCGGCCGGGACAGGGAGACCCAGTACTTC
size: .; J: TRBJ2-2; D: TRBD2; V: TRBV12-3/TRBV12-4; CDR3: CASRGLAGESTGELFF; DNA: TGTGCCAGCAGAGGACTAGCGGGGGAGAGCACCGGGGAGCTGTTTTTT
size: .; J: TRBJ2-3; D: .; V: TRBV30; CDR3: CAWEGGSDTQYF; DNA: TGTGCCTGGGAGGGGGGCTCAGATACGCAGTATTTT
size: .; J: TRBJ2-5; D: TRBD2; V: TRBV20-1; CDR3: CSARDWGLAGSQETQYF; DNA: TGCAGTGCTAGAGATTGGGGACTAGCGGGGTCGCAAGAGACCCAGTACTTC